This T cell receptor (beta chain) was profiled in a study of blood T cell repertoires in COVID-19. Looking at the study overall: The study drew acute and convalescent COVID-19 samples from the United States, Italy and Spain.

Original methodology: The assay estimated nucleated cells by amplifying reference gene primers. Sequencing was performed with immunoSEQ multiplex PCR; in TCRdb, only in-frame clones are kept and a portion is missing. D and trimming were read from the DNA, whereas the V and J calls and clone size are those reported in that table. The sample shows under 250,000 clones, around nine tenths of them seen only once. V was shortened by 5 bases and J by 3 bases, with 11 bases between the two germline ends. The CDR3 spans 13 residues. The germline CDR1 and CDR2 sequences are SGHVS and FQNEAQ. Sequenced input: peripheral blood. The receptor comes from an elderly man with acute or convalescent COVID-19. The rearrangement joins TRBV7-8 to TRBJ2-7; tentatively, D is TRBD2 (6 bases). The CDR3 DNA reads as TGTGCCAGCAGCAAAGGACTATTCTACGAGCAGTACTTC. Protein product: CASSKGLFYEQYF.